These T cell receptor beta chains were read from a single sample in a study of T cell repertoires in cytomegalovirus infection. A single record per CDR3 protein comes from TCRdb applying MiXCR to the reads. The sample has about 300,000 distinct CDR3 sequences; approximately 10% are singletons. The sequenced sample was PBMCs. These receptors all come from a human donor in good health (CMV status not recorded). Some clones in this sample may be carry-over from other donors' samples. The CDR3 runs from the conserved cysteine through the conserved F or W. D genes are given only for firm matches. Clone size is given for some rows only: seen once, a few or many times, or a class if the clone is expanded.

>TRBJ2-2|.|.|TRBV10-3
TGTGCCATCCGGACTGCGAACACCGGGGAGCTGTTTTTT
CAIRTANTGELFF
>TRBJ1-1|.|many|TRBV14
TGTGCCAGCAGCCAAGCCCTCTTAACGGGGACTGAAGCTTTCTTT
CASSQALLTGTEAFF
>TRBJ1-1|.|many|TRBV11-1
TGTGCCAGCAGCTTAGCGGCCACTGAAGCTTTCTTT
CASSLAATEAFF
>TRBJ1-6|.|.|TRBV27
TGTGCCAGCAGGTTAGCCGGGACTTATAATTCACCCCTCCACTTT
CASRLAGTYNSPLHF
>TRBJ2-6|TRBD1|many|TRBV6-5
TGTGCCAGCAGTTACAGGGACAGAGGGGCCAACGTCCTGACTTTC
CASSYRDRGANVLTF
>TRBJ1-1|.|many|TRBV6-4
TGTGCCAGCACACGAAGCGGGACAGAAGCTTTCTTT
CASTRSGTEAFF
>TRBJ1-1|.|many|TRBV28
TGTGCCAGCAGTTTAGTCAGGGGCCGGAGGACTGAAGCTTTCTTT
CASSLVRGRRTEAFF
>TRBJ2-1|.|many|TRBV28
TGTGCCAGCAGTTTTGGGGGCCTTAGCTCCTACAATGAGCAGTTCTTC
CASSFGGLSSYNEQFF
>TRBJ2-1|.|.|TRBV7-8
TGTGCCAGCAGCCCAAGAGGGGTCTCAATCGGCAATGAGCAGTTCTTC
CASSPRGVSIGNEQFF
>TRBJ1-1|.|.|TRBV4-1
TGCGCCAGCAGCCAAGAGGGCAGTAACACTGAAGCTTTCTTT
CASSQEGSNTEAFF
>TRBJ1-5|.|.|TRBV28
TGTGCCAGCAGTTTTGCCCAGTCCCTCATCAATCAGCCCCAGCATTTT
CASSFAQSLINQPQHF
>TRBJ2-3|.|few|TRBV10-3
TGTGCCATCAACCTGGGGGATCTATCCCCCACAGATACGCAGTATTTT
CAINLGDLSPTDTQYF
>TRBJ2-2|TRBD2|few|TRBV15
TGTGCCACCAGCAAGGGACTAGCGGGGGGGCTACGCGGGGAGCTGTTTTTT
CATSKGLAGGLRGELFF
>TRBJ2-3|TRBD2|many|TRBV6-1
TGTGCCAGCAGTGAAGCGGGGGGGAGGACAGATACGCAGTATTTT
CASSEAGGRTDTQYF
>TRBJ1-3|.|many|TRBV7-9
TGTGCCAGCAGCCTGACTAGTGGGGGGCAACCTCGTCCCATATATTTT
CASSLTSGGQPRPIYF
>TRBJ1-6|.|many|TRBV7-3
TGTGCCAGCAGCTCGTCGACAGGCAATTCACCCCTCCACTTT
CASSSSTGNSPLHF
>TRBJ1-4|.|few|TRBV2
TGTGCCAGCATAAGGGGGTTCGGAGAAAAACTGTTTTTT
CASIRGFGEKLFF
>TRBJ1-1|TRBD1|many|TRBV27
TGTGCCAGCAGTTTAGGTCGACCCGGGACAGGGAATCCTGAAGCTTTCTTT
CASSLGRPGTGNPEAFF
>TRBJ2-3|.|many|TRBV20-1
TGCAGTGCTAGGGTAGGAGGCACAGATACGCAGTATTTT
CSARVGGTDTQYF
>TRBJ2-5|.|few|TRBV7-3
TGTGCCAGCAGCCTGGGGGGGGCTAGCGCCCAAGAGACCCAGTACTTC
CASSLGGASAQETQYF
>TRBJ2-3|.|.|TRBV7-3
TGTGCCAGCAGTTCCGGGGGGCTAGCACAGGATACGCAGTATTTT
CASSSGGLAQDTQYF
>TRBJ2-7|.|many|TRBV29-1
TGCAGCGTTGAGGGGTTCTACGAGCAGTACTTC
CSVEGFYEQYF
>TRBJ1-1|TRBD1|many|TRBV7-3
TGTGCCAGCAGACCGACAGGGGGCCGAGAGAACACTGAAGCTTTCTTT
CASRPTGGRENTEAFF
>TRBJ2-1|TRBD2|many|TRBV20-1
TGCAGTGCGGTAGGCGCGGGGGGCGGATACAATGAGCAGTTCTTC
CSAVGAGGGYNEQFF
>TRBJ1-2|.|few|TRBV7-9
TGTGCCAGCAGCTCGGGACGAGCCCTTGGAGGCTATGGCTACACCTTC
CASSSGRALGGYGYTF
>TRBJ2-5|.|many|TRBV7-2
TGTGCCAGCAGCCCCGACCGATACTCAGAGACCCAGTACTTC
CASSPDRYSETQYF
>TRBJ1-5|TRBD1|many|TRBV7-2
TGTGCCAGCAGCTTAGAAGGGGGCAGGAGCAATCAGCCCCAGCATTTT
CASSLEGGRSNQPQHF